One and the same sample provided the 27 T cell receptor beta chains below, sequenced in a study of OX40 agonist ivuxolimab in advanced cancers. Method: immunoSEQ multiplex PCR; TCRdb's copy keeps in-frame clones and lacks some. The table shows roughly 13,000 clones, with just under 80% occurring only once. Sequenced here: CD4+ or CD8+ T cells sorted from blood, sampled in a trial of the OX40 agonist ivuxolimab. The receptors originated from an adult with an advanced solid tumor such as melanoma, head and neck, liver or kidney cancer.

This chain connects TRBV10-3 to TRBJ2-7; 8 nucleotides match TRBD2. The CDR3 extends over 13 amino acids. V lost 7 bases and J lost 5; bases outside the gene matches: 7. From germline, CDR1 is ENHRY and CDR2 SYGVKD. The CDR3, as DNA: TGTGCCATCACCTCGGGGGGGTACGACGAGCAGTACTTC. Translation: CAITSGGYDEQYF.

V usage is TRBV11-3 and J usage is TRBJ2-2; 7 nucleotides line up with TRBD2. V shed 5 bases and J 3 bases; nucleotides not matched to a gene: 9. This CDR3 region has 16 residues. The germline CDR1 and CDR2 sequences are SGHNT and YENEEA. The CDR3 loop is CASSRPIAGDTGELFF. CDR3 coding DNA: TGTGCCAGCAGCAGGCCCATTGCGGGGGACACCGGGGAGCTGTTTTTT. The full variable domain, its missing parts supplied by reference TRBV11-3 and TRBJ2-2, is EAGVVQSPRYKIIEKKQPVAFWCNPISGHNTLYWYLQNLGQGPELLIRYENEEAVDDSQLPKDRFSAERLKGVDSTLKIQPAELGDSAVYLCASSRPIAGDTGELFFGEGSRLTVL.

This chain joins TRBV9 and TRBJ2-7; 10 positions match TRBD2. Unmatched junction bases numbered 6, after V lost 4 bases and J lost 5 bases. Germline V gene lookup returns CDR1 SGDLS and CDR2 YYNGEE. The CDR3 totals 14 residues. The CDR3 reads CASSLGLAEHEQYF. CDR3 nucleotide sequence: TGTGCCAGCAGCTTAGGACTAGCGGAGCACGAGCAGTACTTC.

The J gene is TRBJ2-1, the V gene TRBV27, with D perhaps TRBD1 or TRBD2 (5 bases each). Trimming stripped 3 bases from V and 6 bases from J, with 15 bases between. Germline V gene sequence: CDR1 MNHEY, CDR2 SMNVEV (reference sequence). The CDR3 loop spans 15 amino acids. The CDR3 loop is CASSFGTGMVNEQFF. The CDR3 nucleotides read TGTGCCAGCAGTTTCGGGACGGGCATGGTCAATGAGCAGTTCTTC.

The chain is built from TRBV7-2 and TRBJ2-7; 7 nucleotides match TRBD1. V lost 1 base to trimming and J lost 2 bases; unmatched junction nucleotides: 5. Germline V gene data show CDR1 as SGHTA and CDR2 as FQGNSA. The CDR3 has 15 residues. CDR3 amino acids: CASSLVRGPTYEQYF. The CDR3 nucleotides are TGTGCCAGCAGCTTAGTGAGGGGGCCTACCTACGAGCAGTACTTC.

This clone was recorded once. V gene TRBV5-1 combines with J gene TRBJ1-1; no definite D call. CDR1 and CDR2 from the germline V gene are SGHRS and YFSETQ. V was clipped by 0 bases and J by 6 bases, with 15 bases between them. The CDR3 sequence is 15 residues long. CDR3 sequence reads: CASSLDWGGSAEAFF. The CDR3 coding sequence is TGCGCCAGCAGCTTGGATTGGGGAGGGAGCGCTGAAGCTTTCTTT.

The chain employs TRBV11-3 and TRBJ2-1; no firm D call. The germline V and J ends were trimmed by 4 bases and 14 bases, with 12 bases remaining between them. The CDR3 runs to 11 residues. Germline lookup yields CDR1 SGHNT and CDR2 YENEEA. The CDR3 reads CASSSGLGKFF. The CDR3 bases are TGTGCCAGCAGCTCGGGCCTTGGGAAGTTCTTC.

The CDR3 DNA reads TGTGCCAGCAGCGCCCAGACAGGGAGCGTTGAAGCTTTCTTT. Its protein product is CASSAQTGSVEAFF. V gene TRBV7-6 combines with J gene TRBJ1-1; 7 bases are shared with TRBD1. CDR3 length: 14 residues. Germline V gives CDR1 SGHVS, CDR2 FNYEAQ. The junction had 10 bases not matched to a gene; V was cut back by 5 bases and J by 7 bases.

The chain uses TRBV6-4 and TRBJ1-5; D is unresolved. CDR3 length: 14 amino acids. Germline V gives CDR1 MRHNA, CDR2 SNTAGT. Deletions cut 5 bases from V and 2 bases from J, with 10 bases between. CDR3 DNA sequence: TGTGCCAGCAGTAAGACTCCAGGCAATCAGCCCCAGCATTTT. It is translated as CASSKTPGNQPQHF.

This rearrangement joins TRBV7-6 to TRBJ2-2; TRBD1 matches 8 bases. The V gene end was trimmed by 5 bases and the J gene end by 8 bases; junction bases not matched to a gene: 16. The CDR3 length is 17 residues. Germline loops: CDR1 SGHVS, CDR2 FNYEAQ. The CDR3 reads CASSNVLARGLGGELFF. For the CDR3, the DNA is TGTGCCAGCAGCAACGTACTAGCCAGGGGGCTAGGTGGGGAGCTGTTTTTT.

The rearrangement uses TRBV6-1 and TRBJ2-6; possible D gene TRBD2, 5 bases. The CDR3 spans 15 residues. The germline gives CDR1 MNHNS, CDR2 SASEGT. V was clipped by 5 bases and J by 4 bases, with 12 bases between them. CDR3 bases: TGTGCCAGCAGTCAAACTAGTTCCGGGGCCAACGTCCTGACTTTC. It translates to CASSQTSSGANVLTF.

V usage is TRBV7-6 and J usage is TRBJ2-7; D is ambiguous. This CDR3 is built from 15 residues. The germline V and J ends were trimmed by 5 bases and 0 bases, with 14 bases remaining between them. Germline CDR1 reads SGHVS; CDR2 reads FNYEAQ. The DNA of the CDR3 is TGTGCCAGCAGCCCCCGGACGGATAGCTCCTACGAGCAGTACTTC. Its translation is CASSPRTDSSYEQYF.

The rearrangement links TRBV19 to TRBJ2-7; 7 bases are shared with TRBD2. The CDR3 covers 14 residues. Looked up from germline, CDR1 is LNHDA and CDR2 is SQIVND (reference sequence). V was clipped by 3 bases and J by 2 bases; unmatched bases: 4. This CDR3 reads CASSMGGLTYEQYF. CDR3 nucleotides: TGTGCCAGTAGTATGGGGGGACTAACCTACGAGCAGTACTTC.

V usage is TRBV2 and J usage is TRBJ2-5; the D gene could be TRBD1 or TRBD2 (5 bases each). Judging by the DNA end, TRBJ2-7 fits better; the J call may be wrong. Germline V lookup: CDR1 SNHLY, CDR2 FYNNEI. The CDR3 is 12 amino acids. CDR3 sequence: CAGERDPYEQYF. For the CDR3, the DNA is TGTGCCGGCGAAAGGGACCCCTACGAGCAGTACTTC.

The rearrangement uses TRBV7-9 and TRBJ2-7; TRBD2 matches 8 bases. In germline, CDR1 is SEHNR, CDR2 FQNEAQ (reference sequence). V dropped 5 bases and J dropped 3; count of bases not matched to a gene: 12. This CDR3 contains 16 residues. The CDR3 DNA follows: TGTGCCAGCAGCCAAGAGGAAGCGGGGGCCCGCTACGAGCAGTACTTC. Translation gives CASSQEEAGARYEQYF.

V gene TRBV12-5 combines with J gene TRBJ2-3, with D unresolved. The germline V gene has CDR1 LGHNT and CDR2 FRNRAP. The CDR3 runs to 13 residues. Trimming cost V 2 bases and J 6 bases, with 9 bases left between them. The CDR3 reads CASGLTSPDTQYF. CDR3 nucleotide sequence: TGTGCTAGTGGTTTGACCTCCCCGGATACGCAGTATTTT.

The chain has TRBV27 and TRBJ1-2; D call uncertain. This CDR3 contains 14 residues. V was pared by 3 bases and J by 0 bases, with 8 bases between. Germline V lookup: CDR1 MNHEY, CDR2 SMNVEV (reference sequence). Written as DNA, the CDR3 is TGTGCCAGCAGTTTTATAGATTCTAACTATGGCTACACCTTC. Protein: CASSFIDSNYGYTF.

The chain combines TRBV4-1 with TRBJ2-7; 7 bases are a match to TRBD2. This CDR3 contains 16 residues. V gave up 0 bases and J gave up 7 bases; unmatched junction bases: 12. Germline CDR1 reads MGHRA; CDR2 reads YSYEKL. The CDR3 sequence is CASSQEQRGALEEQYF. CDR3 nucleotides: TGCGCCAGCAGCCAAGAACAGCGGGGTGCCCTCGAGGAGCAGTACTTC.

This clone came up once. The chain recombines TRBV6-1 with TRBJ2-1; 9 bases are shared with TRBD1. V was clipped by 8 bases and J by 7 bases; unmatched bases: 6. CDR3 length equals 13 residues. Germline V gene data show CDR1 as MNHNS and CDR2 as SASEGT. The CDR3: CASVQGAQNEQFF. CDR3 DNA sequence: TGTGCCAGCGTACAGGGGGCGCAAAATGAGCAGTTCTTC.

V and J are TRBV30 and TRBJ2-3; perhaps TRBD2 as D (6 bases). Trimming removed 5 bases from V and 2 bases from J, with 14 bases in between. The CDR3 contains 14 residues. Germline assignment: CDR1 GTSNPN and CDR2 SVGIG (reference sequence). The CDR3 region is CAWASLADTDTQYF. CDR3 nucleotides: TGTGCCTGGGCCTCGTTAGCGGACACAGATACGCAGTATTTT.

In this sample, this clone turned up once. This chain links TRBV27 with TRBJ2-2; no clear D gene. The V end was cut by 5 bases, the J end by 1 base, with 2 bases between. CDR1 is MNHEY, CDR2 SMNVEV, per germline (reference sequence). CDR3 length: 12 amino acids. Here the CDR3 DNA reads TGTGCCAGCAGTGAGAACACCGGGGAGCTGTTTTTT. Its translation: CASSENTGELFF.

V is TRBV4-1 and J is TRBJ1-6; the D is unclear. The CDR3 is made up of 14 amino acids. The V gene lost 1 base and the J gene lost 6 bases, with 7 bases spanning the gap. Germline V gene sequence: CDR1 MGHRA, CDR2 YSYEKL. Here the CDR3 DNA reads TGCGCCAGCAGCCAAGTGATGGGTAATTCACCCCTCCACTTT. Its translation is CASSQVMGNSPLHF.

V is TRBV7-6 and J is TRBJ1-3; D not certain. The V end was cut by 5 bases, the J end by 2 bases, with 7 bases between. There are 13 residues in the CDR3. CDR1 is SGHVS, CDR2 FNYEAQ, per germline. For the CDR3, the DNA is TGTGCCAGCAGCCAACCCCCTGGAAACACCATATATTTT. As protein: CASSQPPGNTIYF.

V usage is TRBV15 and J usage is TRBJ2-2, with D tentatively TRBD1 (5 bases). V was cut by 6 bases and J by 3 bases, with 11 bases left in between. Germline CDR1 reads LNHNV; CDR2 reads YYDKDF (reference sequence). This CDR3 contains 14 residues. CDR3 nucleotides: TGTGCCACCAGGTATCAGGGCTACACCGGGGAGCTGTTTTTT. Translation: CATRYQGYTGELFF.

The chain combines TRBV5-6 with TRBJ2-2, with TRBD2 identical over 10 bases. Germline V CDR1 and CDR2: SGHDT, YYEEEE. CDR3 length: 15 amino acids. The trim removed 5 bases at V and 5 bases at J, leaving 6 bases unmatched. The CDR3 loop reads CASRKREGQTGELFF. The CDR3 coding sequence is TGTGCCAGCAGGAAGCGGGAGGGCCAAACCGGGGAGCTGTTTTTT.

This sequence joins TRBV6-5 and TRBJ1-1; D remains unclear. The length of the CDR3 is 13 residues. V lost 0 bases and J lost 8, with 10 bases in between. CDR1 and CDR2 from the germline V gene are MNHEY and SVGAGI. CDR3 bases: TGTGCCAGCAGTTACTCGATGAGCAAAGAAGCTTTCTTT. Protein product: CASSYSMSKEAFF.

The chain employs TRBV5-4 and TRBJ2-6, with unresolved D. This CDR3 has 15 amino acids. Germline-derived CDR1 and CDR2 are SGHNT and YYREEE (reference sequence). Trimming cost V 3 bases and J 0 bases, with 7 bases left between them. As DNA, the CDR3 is TGTGCCAGCAGCTCTACAGACTCTGGGGCCAACGTCCTGACTTTC. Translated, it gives CASSSTDSGANVLTF.